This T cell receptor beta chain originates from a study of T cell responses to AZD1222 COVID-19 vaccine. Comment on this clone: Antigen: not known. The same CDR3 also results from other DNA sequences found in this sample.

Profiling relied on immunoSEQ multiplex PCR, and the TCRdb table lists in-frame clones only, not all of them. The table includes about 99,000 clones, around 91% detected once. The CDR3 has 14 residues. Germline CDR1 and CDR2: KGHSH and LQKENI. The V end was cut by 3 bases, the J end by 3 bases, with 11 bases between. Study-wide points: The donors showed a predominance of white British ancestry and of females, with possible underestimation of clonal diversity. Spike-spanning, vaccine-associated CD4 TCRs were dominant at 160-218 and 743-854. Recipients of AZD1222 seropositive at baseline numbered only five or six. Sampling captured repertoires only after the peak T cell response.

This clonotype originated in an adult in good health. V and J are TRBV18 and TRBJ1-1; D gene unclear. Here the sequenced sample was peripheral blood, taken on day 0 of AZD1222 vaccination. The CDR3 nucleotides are TGTGCCAGCTCACCGCCGGGAGGGTACACTGAAGCTTTCTTT. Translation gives CASSPPGGYTEAFF.